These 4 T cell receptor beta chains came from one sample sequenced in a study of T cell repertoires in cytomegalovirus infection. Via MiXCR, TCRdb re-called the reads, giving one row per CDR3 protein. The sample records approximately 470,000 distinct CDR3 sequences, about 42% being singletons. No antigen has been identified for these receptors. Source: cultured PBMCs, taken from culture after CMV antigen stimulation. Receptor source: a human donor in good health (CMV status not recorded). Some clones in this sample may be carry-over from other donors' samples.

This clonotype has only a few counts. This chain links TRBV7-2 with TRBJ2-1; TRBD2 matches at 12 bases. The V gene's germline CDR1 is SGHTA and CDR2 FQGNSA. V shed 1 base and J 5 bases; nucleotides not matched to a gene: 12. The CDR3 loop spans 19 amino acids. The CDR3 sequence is CASSLGLAGGPSRDNEQFF. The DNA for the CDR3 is TGTGCCAGCAGCTTAGGGCTAGCGGGAGGGCCCTCCCGCGACAATGAGCAGTTCTTC.

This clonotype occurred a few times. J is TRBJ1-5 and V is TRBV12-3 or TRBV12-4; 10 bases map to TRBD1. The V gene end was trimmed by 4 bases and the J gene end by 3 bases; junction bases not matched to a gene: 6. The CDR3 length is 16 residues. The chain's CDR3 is CASSSRTGGLNQPQHF. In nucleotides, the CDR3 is TGTGCCAGCAGTTCACGGACAGGGGGACTCAATCAGCCCCAGCATTTT.

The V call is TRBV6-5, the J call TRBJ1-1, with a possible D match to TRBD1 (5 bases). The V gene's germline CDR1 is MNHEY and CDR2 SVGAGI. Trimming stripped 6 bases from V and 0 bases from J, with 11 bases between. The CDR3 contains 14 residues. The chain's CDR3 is CASRRGDLNTEAFF. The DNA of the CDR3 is TGTGCCAGCAGACGAGGGGATTTGAACACTGAAGCTTTCTTT.

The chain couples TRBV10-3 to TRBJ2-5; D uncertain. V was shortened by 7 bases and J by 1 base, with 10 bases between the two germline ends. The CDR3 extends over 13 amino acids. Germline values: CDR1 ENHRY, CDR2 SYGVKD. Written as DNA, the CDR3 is TGTGCCATCAAGTCCCCCTCCCAAGAGACCCAGTACTTC. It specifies CAIKSPSQETQYF.